This T cell receptor beta chain was obtained from a study of cytomegalovirus exposure and HLA in healthy donors (dated by TCRdb to about 2017). Regarding the research as a whole: An earlier analysis of 550 to 700 of the donors reported about 290 Gb of sequence data and some 120 million unique TCR beta sequences from some 180 million T cells. An early release that covered about 600 HLA-typed donors contained about 300 gigabases of sequencing data and 85 million to 100 million unique TCR sequences. Among the 398 genotyped donors, around 81% belonged to the genetic ancestry cluster associated with self-reported Caucasian donors. The study was designed to test whether signatures of past pathogen exposure could be identified by cataloging public T cell receptors. The T cell repertoires of under 700 subjects were profiled by immunosequencing and related to cytomegalovirus serostatus. Along with the approximately 620-subject first cohort, a separate validation cohort of over a hundred different subjects was used. The study combined high-throughput TCR immunosequencing, statistical association of individual TCRs with disease status, and machine learning to predict cytomegalovirus infection status. To study patterns of TCR occurrence, a later analysis re-analyzed previously published TCR beta repertoires from around 660 donors and added high-resolution HLA genotyping. Rather than using new phenotypic data, the later analysis identified candidate immune exposures from TCR beta sequences and from how often those sequences occurred across donors. An earlier analysis of 587 of the donors used high-throughput TCR beta sequencing to judge whether each TCR beta V gene segment behaved as functional or pseudogenic. Alongside the repertoire data, information on donor age, sex, ethnicity and CMV serostatus was compiled. A later genetic analysis used genome-wide SNP genotypes for 398 of the 666 donors, treating that subset as a discovery cohort. All discovery cohort repertoires had been generated on a single sequencing platform. HLA typing included class I and class II loci at four-digit resolution. The number of typed donors differed by locus: roughly 629-640 for A, B, C, DRB1 and DQB1; some 540 for DQA1; 606 for DPA1; and around 470 for DPB1. Several DR-DQ haplotypes were handled as single units for association and clustering because linkage in the cohort was strong. Among almost 400 genotyped donors of the cohort, an average of roughly 240,000 unique TCR beta nucleotide sequences were sequenced per donor, 15% to 20% of them non-productive.

At the junction V is shortened by 2 bases and J by 0 bases, with 4 bases in between. The CDR3 runs 13 amino acids, cysteine and phenylalanine included. Only the CDR3 region is kept as DNA, spanning 39 bases read in frame from base 1. In the germline V gene, CDR1 corresponds to MNHNS and CDR2 to SASEGT. The cohort comprised more than 550 healthy bone marrow donors. At the time of sampling, every cohort member was nominally healthy, though immune exposures that went unrecorded were likely present. The donor was CMV seropositive and belonged to the group of 270 or so seropositive cohort members. A peripheral blood sample was provided by each donor, and peripheral blood mononuclear cells were used for TCR beta sequencing. The Qiagen DNeasy Blood Extraction Kit was used to extract genomic DNA from the blood cell samples. Study-wide findings and limitations: The study gave a list of more than 150 TCR beta chains associated with cytomegalovirus. In a later analysis, TCR association rates were found to vary across HLA loci, with the most associated TCRs seen for DRB1 alleles and the fewest for HLA-C alleles. It was suggested by the authors that the approach could potentially be generalized to other disease states and immunological phenotypes. Correlated functional status among segregating V segments might reflect linkage disequilibrium, but an unknown experimental factor could not be ruled out. Sequencing depth was assumed to be roughly uniform across donors in the presence/absence analyses, though that assumption may not hold. Over 15 rarely observed V segments, including chromosome 9 orphons, were excluded from the earlier analysis of some 590 of the donors because counts were too low. In a later genetic analysis, a missense DCLRE1C variant was associated with V-gene and J-gene trimming of TCR beta chains, and the association was replicated in an independent cohort. In a later analysis, HLA-associated TCR beta chains showed more clonal expansion and lower generation probabilities than non-associated chains that were equally common. An earlier analysis of some 560 of the donors showed that most TCR beta V segments appeared in productive rearrangements either about 87% or about 30% of the time, which broadly matched IMGT annotations. In a later analysis, several top co-occurrence clusters were reported to appear linked to parvovirus B19, influenza, CMV and Epstein-Barr virus. In vitro tests confirmed that a few of the cytomegalovirus-associated TCR beta chains recognize cytomegalovirus antigens. A cluster of highly shared sequence variants was judged likely to represent a technical artifact of the sequencing pipeline. A later analysis found that most CMV-associated TCR beta chains appeared HLA-restricted, with HLA associations seemingly driven largely by CMV exposure. Assigning TCR associations to individual alleles was difficult when HLA alleles, especially DR and DQ, strongly co-occurred. The classifier was reported to diagnose cytomegalovirus status with high specificity and sensitivity in both the original cohort and the validation cohort. Specific HLA alleles were associated with 15,000 to 20,000 TCR beta sequences at a false discovery rate of 0.05 in a later analysis. A later genetic analysis reported fewer N-insertions in productive TCRs among donors in an Asian-associated ancestry cluster than the roughly 700-donor mean. The cohort was sequenced for TCR beta chains only, and without alpha or paired-chain data the features that could be detected were limited. CMV serostatus was the only immune exposure information available for the cohort. While some public TCRs were present in many individuals, most TCR sequences turned up only very rarely across donors. A further reported finding was that TCR beta sequences accurately predicted the HLA-A and HLA-B alleles for most subjects in the first cohort. The 87-base-pair reads could not distinguish some IMGT-functional V segments, including TRBV6-2 and TRBV6-3, so those segments were excluded. HLA typing was unavailable for some donors at each locus, so association tests used only the typed subset.

As concerns this clone: No cognate antigen has been identified for it. The record has no base qualities; no much larger clone is one base away.

Library preparation employed the immunoSEQ multiplex PCR assay. A mixture of 60 forward primers for TCR Vbeta segments and 13 reverse primers for TCR Jbeta segments was used in the multiplex PCR. A multiplex PCR assay on genomic DNA amplified the CDR3 region of rearranged TCR beta genes. Amplified TCR beta libraries were sequenced as 87-base-pair reads on the Illumina HiSeq System. Per the authors' processing: A later analysis counted about 76 million unique TCR beta chains across the 550 to 800 repertoires, and around 9.9 million of these chains were shared by at least two donors. To remove PCR and sequencing errors, raw reads were error-corrected and collapsed into unique sequences using a nearest-neighbor algorithm that merged closely related sequences. V, D and J gene segments were assigned by aligning CDR3 sequences to IMGT reference sequences. For a sequence to be retained, a match of at least six nucleotides was required to both a V gene segment and a J gene segment. Rearrangements were classified as productive when the CDR3 lacked stop codons and remained in frame with V and J, and all other rearrangements were classified as non-productive. CDR3 was defined according to IMGT convention as the region running from the second conserved V-encoded cysteine to the conserved J-encoded phenylalanine. The earlier analysis of about 530 of the donors excluded any sequence lacking an unambiguous match to a single V gene segment. In an earlier analysis of approximately 590 of the donors, a V segment was called functional when productive rearrangements were above 56.7%, and segregating when the standard deviation between donors exceeded 5%. A statistical classification framework was developed to diagnose cytomegalovirus status using the catalog of TCR beta chain sequences. V and J gene assignment, in a later analysis, came from comparing TCR nucleotide sequences with IMGT/GENE-DB human TR gene sequences. In a later analysis, CDR3 sequences and most-parsimonious VDJ recombination scenarios were assigned using the TCRdist pipeline. In a later analysis, every TCR beta chain was defined by the combination of its CDR3 amino acid sequence and its V-gene family, and reads without a unique V-gene family were dropped. In a later analysis, approximately 640 highly shared, low-generation-probability nucleotide sequences were removed to address suspected cross-contamination and a sequencing artifact. A later analysis calculated a clonal expansion index for each public chain from normalized within-repertoire ranks of inferred template counts. Generation probabilities in a later analysis came from a VDJ recombination model fitted to out-of-frame rearrangements, and those results were checked against IGoR. In a later analysis, hypergeometric tests were used to score TCR-TCR, TCR-HLA and TCR-CMV co-occurrence, with a repertoire-size bias correction applied to TCR pairs. False discovery rates were estimated in a later analysis by permuting HLA or CMV assignments 20 times. In a later analysis, co-occurring TCRs were grouped using DBSCAN, with TCRdist sequence similarity added in when clustering inside HLA-allele-positive subsets. Co-occurrence clustering excluded repertoires with fewer than 30,000 or more than 120,000 public chains, plus five with anomalous nucleotide sharing. TCRdb stores this immuneACCESS table with in-frame sequences only. Part of the clones is absent; in the studies checked, under half of the shortfall reflects unresolved V genes, and no reason is known for the rest. The DNA was the basis for D and trimming; V, J and clone size are from that table. The sample table holds about 130,000 clones, of which 80% to 90% were seen once. The top ten hold about 3.7% of the sample.

The sequence links TRBV6-1 to TRBJ1-2; the D gene cannot be named for sure. Source material: PBMCs. This TCR was sampled from a woman in her thirties or forties in good health and CMV-seropositive. The bases read TGTGCCAGCAGTGAAACAGCTAACTATGGCTACACCTTC. Its amino acids are CASSETANYGYTF.